The entry below describes one TCR beta chain. Its matching antigen is unknown. Generated by immunoSEQ multiplex PCR, the TCRdb table keeps only in-frame clones and is missing some. The data show 160,000 or so clones, roughly nine tenths seen once. The record originates from a study of T cell responses to AZD1222 COVID-19 vaccine. Findings and limits, study-wide: Spike-spanning, vaccine-associated CD4 TCRs were dominant at 160-218 and 743-854.

CDR1 is MNHEY, CDR2 SVGAGI, per germline. V shed 8 bases and J shed 2 bases, with 16 bases lying between them. This CDR3 spans 14 amino acids. The chain carries TRBV6-5 and TRBJ2-7; the D gene is possibly TRBD2 (6 bases). The origin of this receptor is an adult who received the AZD1222 COVID-19 vaccine. The sample was peripheral blood, taken 28 days after the second AZD1222 dose. The CDR3 spells CASHSTGRTYEQYF. DNA of the CDR3: TGTGCCAGCCACTCGACCGGGAGAACCTACGAGCAGTACTTC.